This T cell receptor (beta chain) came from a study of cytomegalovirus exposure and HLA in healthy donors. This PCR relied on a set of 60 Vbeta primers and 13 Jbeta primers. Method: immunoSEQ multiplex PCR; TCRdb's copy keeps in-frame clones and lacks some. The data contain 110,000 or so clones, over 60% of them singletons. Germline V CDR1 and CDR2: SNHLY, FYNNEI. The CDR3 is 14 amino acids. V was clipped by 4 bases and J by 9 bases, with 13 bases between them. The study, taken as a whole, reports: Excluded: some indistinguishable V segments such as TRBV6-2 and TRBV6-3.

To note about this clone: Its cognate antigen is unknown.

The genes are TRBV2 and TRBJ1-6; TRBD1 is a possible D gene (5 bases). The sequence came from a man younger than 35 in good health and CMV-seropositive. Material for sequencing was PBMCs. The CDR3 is CASSVSGGGSPLHF. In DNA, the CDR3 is TGTGCCAGCAGTGTATCCGGCGGGGGTTCACCCCTCCACTTT.